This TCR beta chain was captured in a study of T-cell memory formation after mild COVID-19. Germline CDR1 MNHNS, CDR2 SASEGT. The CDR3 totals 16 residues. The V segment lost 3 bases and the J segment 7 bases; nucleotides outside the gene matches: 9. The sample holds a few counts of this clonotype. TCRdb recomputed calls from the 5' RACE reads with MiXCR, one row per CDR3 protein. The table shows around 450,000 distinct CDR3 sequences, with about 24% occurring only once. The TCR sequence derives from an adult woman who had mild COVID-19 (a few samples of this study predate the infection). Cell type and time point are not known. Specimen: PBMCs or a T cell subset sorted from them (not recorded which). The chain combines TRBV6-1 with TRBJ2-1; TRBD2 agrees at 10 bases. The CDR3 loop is CASSELAGAVGNEQFF. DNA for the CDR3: TGTGCCAGCAGTGAGCTAGCGGGGGCCGTCGGAAATGAGCAGTTCTTC.